These 8 T cell receptor beta chains were sequenced from one sample in a study of blood T cell repertoires in COVID-19. Clones were sequenced by immunoSEQ multiplex PCR, and TCRdb holds only the in-frame ones, with some missing. The sample gives roughly 150,000 clones, 80% of which show up once; 0.45% to 0.6% is in the top ten. Material: peripheral blood. These receptors were obtained from a man in his 60s with acute or convalescent COVID-19.

Here the CDR3 reads CASRRPGDNEQFF. CDR3 coding DNA: TGTGCCAGCAGGCGTCCCGGGGACAATGAGCAGTTCTTC. This rearrangement joins TRBV7-3 to TRBJ2-1; tentatively, D is TRBD2 (5 bases). The ends were cut back, 6 bases at V and 5 bases at J, with 11 bases in the middle. The germline V gene has CDR1 SGHTA and CDR2 FQGTGA. CDR3 length equals 13 residues.

The gene calls are TRBV12-5 and TRBJ2-3, with D perhaps TRBD1 (5 bases). CDR1 and CDR2 from the germline V gene are LGHNT and FRNRAP. V was clipped by 6 bases and J by 3 bases, with 13 bases between them. The CDR3 has 14 amino acids. The CDR3 region has the DNA TGTGCTAGTGGCAAATATCCAGGGACAGATACGCAGTATTTT. This codes for CASGKYPGTDTQYF.

This chain joins TRBV7-9 and TRBJ1-6; 11 bases are shared with TRBD1. With 5 bases clipped from V and 5 bases from J, the junction kept 8 bases outside the gene matches. Germline V CDR1 and CDR2: SEHNR, FQNEAQ (reference sequence). CDR3 length equals 17 residues. CDR3 region: CASSPGTGGRDNSPLHF. In DNA form, the CDR3 reads TGTGCCAGCAGCCCCGGGACAGGGGGAAGGGATAATTCACCCCTCCACTTT.

This chain joins TRBV7-9 and TRBJ2-6; the D gene is possibly TRBD1 (5 bases). CDR3 length: 19 amino acids. V gave up 3 bases and J gave up 0 bases, with 18 bases separating them. Germline CDR1 and CDR2: SEHNR and FQNEAQ (reference sequence). This CDR3 is CASSLGKWGSGSGANVLTF. As DNA, the CDR3 is TGTGCCAGCAGCTTGGGGAAGTGGGGCTCCGGCTCTGGGGCCAACGTCCTGACTTTC.

The chain joins TRBV27 to TRBJ2-1; weak D call: TRBD2 (5 bases). The V end lost 6 bases, the J end lost 6 bases, and 15 bases lay between the germline ends. CDR1 and CDR2 from the germline V gene are MNHEY and SMNVEV (reference sequence). The CDR3 is made up of 14 amino acids. The DNA for the CDR3 is TGTGCCAGCAGCCCGAGGAGGAGTTTCAATGAGCAGTTCTTC. Translating gives CASSPRRSFNEQFF.

This chain uses TRBV3-1 (or the pseudogene TRBV3-2) with TRBJ1-4; no definite D call. V lost 7 bases and J 10 bases, leaving 16 bases between the germline ends. The CDR3 loop spans 13 amino acids. Germline V gives CDR1 LGHDT, CDR2 YNNKEL (reference sequence). CDR3 in amino acids: CASTLRQPGKLFF. In DNA form, the CDR3 reads TGTGCCAGCACCTTAAGACAACCCGGAAAACTGTTTTTT.

The chain is built from TRBV5-1 and TRBJ2-7; D call uncertain. The ends were cut back, 4 bases at V and 4 bases at J, with 12 bases in the middle. In germline, CDR1 is SGHRS, CDR2 YFSETQ. CDR3 size: 13 residues. The CDR3 protein is CASSPPTAYEQYF. The CDR3, as DNA: TGCGCCAGCAGCCCCCCCACCGCGTACGAGCAGTACTTC.

This clone came up a few times. This sequence joins TRBV11-3 and TRBJ2-7; TRBD2 aligns across 13 bases. Germline V lookup: CDR1 SGHNT, CDR2 YENEEA. This CDR3 spans 14 amino acids. V trimming: 5 bases; J trimming: 7 bases; junction bases outside the gene matches: 5. CDR3 nucleotides: TGTGCCAGCAGCGCAGGACTAGCGGGAGCGGAGCAGTACTTC. Its translation: CASSAGLAGAEQYF.